A selection of T cell receptor beta chains follows, all from one sample in a study of blood T cell repertoires in COVID-19. Libraries were prepared by immunoSEQ multiplex PCR; TCRdb keeps only in-frame clonotypes and omits some of them. The sample comprises 150,000 or so clones, roughly 80% of which are singletons, and over 25% rests with the top ten. The material sequenced was peripheral blood. These TCRs come from a woman aged 55 to 70 with acute or convalescent COVID-19. CDR3s include the opening cysteine and the closing phenylalanine or tryptophan. D genes are given only for firm matches. Some rows have no size entry. The others give once, few or many, or a class for an expanded clone.

>TRBD1|TRBJ1-2|NA|TRBV6-5
CASSSPDRVAGGYTF
TGTGCCAGCAGTTCCCCGGACAGGGTAGCGGGCGGCTACACCTTC
>NA|TRBJ1-2|NA|TRBV27
CASSFLGSNLNYGYTF
TGTGCCAGCAGTTTTCTAGGCAGCAACCTTAACTATGGCTACACCTTC
>TRBD1|TRBJ2-7|NA|TRBV9
CASSTRLPGTGDYEQYF
TGTGCCAGCAGCACCCGTCTACCCGGGACAGGGGACTACGAGCAGTACTTC
>NA|TRBJ2-7|NA|TRBV6-5
CASSYSPGGIYEQYF
TGTGCCAGCAGTTACTCCCCAGGAGGGATCTACGAGCAGTACTTC
>NA|TRBJ1-1|NA|TRBV5-1
CASSLDRPGENTEAFF
TGCGCCAGCAGCTTGGATAGGCCAGGGGAGAACACTGAAGCTTTCTTT
>NA|TRBJ1-6|NA|TRBV19
CASRKRQANNSPLHF
TGTGCCAGTAGGAAAAGACAGGCAAACAATTCACCCCTCCACTTT
>NA|TRBJ1-5|NA|TRBV6-6
CVTGSNQPQHF
TGTGTGACAGGTAGCAATCAGCCCCAGCATTTT
>TRBD2|TRBJ2-7|NA|TRBV7-9
CASSPGRGGDTYEQYF
TGTGCCAGCAGCCCCGGCCGGGGGGGTGACACCTACGAGCAGTACTTC
>TRBD1|TRBJ1-4|once|TRBV11-2
CASSRGDRGRVDEKLFF
TGTGCCAGCAGCCGCGGGGACAGGGGGCGCGTAGATGAAAAACTGTTTTTT
>TRBD1|TRBJ2-1|NA|TRBV19
CASKDRALYNEQFF
TGTGCCAGTAAGGACAGGGCCCTCTACAATGAGCAGTTCTTC
>NA|TRBJ2-1|few|TRBV27
CASNPLPLSEQFF
TGTGCCAGCAATCCCCTACCTCTGAGTGAGCAGTTCTTC
>TRBD1|TRBJ1-5|NA|TRBV18
CASSPTGQRNQPQHF
TGTGCCAGCTCACCTACGGGACAGAGGAATCAGCCCCAGCATTTT
>NA|TRBJ2-7|NA|TRBV7-3
CASSLAGDTYEQYF
TGTGCCAGCAGCTTGGCAGGGGATACCTACGAGCAGTACTTC
>TRBD2|TRBJ2-3|few|TRBV30
CAWSVAGGGYTQYF
TGTGCCTGGAGTGTCGCCGGGGGGGGATATACGCAGTATTTT
>NA|TRBJ2-3|few|TRBV21-1
CASNVEKVSGRTDTQYF
TGTGCCAGCAACGTCGAGAAGGTTAGCGGCCGCACAGATACGCAGTATTTT
>NA|TRBJ1-3|NA|TRBV29-1
CSVELGRRDTIYF
TGCAGCGTTGAGCTCGGGAGGCGAGACACCATATATTTT
>TRBD1|TRBJ2-3|NA|TRBV19
CASSILGQGADTQYF
TGTGCCAGTAGTATCTTGGGACAGGGGGCAGATACGCAGTATTTT
>NA|TRBJ1-2|NA|TRBV7-9
CASSLGAGDGYTF
TGTGCCAGCAGCCTCGGGGCAGGGGATGGCTACACCTTC
>TRBD1|TRBJ1-5|NA|TRBV18
CASSPRGEPQPQHF
TGTGCCAGCTCACCCAGGGGGGAACCTCAGCCCCAGCATTTT
>NA|TRBJ1-5|NA|TRBV18
CASSPEQGQPQHF
TGTGCCAGCTCACCAGAACAGGGACAGCCCCAGCATTTT
>TRBD1|TRBJ2-1|NA|TRBV25-1
CASSEFVGTGGWGNEQFF
TGTGCCAGCAGTGAATTCGTGGGGACAGGGGGCTGGGGCAATGAGCAGTTCTTC
>NA|TRBJ2-2|NA|TRBV12-3/TRBV12-4
CASSLRVSQLFF
TGTGCCAGCAGTTTGAGGGTTTCCCAGCTGTTTTTT
>NA|TRBJ1-3|NA|TRBV5-1
CASSLQGHDSGNTIYF
TGCGCCAGCAGCCTACAGGGCCACGACTCTGGAAACACCATATATTTT
>NA|TRBJ1-4|NA|TRBV4-1
CASSQGEAGNEKLFF
TGCGCCAGCAGCCAAGGGGAGGCGGGGAATGAAAAACTGTTTTTT
>NA|TRBJ1-4|NA|TRBV7-2
CASSSHRGGEKLFF
TGTGCCAGCAGCTCCCATCGAGGGGGTGAAAAACTGTTTTTT
>TRBD1|TRBJ2-1|NA|TRBV15
CATSGLTGTGVDEQFF
TGTGCCACCAGCGGGTTGACCGGGACAGGGGTGGATGAGCAGTTCTTC
>TRBD1|TRBJ1-2|few|TRBV19
CASSTHRLGQGNYGYTF
TGTGCCAGTAGTACCCACCGATTAGGACAGGGAAACTATGGCTACACCTTC
>TRBD1|TRBJ1-2|NA|TRBV4-1
CASSPTGGRFDGYTF
TGCGCCAGCAGCCCGACAGGGGGCAGGTTTGACGGCTACACCTTC
>NA|TRBJ1-1|NA|TRBV30
CAWSGQKNTEAFF
TGTGCCTGGAGTGGTCAGAAGAACACTGAAGCTTTCTTT
>NA|TRBJ2-5|NA|TRBV19
CASSIAPGSLQETQYF
TGTGCCAGTAGTATAGCCCCGGGTTCACTCCAAGAGACCCAGTACTTC
>TRBD1|TRBJ1-1|once|TRBV18
CASSPLGTGLEAFF
TGTGCCAGCTCACCCCTTGGGACAGGGCTTGAAGCTTTCTTT
>NA|TRBJ1-1|NA|TRBV5-1
CASRGEMGSGTEAFF
TGCGCCAGCAGGGGAGAGATGGGTTCCGGCACTGAAGCTTTCTTT
>TRBD2|TRBJ2-2|few|TRBV6-4
CASSASRTSGGGALNTGELFF
TGTGCCAGCAGTGCCTCCCGGACTAGCGGGGGGGGAGCTTTGAACACCGGGGAGCTGTTTTTT
>NA|TRBJ1-2|NA|TRBV9
CASSASGQDYGYTF
TGTGCCAGCAGCGCTTCGGGACAAGACTATGGCTACACCTTC
>NA|TRBJ2-2|NA|TRBV24-1
CATSETTTGRTGELFF
TGTGCCACCAGTGAAACGACGACAGGTCGGACCGGGGAGCTGTTTTTT
>TRBD1|TRBJ1-1|NA|TRBV9
CASSVPQTRQGARKVNTEAFF
TGTGCCAGCAGCGTACCCCAGACTCGACAGGGGGCAAGGAAGGTGAACACTGAAGCTTTCTTT
>NA|TRBJ2-3|NA|TRBV11-2
CASSTELVPNTQYF
TGTGCCAGCAGCACTGAGCTGGTCCCCAATACGCAGTATTTT
>NA|TRBJ2-1|NA|TRBV30
CAWSPQAEQFF
TGTGCCTGGAGTCCCCAGGCGGAGCAGTTCTTC
>NA|TRBJ2-7|NA|TRBV5-1
CASSPQGYEQYF
TGCGCCAGCAGCCCTCAGGGCTACGAGCAGTACTTC
>TRBD1|TRBJ1-2|NA|TRBV18
CASSPGTGMGLGYTF
TGTGCCAGCTCACCAGGGACAGGGATGGGTCTTGGCTACACCTTC
>NA|TRBJ1-3|NA|TRBV30
CAWSLPGYSGNTIYF
TGTGCCTGGAGTTTACCAGGGTACTCTGGAAACACCATATATTTT
>NA|TRBJ2-5|once|TRBV11-3
CASSSGGGETQYF
TGTGCCAGCAGTTCAGGGGGAGGAGAGACCCAGTACTTC